This T cell receptor (beta chain) was found in a study of blood T cell repertoires in COVID-19. Study context: Nucleic acid was either cDNA or gDNA, and it came from T cells, B-cell-depleted T cells, or PBMCs.

Assay used: immunoSEQ multiplex PCR; TCRdb lists only in-frame clones, some missing. The sample lists 200,000 or so clones; around four fifths were seen once. The germline V gene encodes CDR1 MNHEY and CDR2 SVGAGI. The junction had 5 bases not matched to a gene; V was cut back by 6 bases and J by 5 bases. The CDR3 totals 13 residues. The genes are TRBV6-5 and TRBJ2-7, with 9 nucleotides matching TRBD1. This sequence was found in a woman in her 70s with active or convalescent COVID-19. The specimen sequenced was peripheral blood. This chain's CDR3 is CASRRDRVNEQYF. The CDR3 DNA is TGTGCCAGCAGGAGGGACAGGGTAAACGAGCAGTACTTC.